This entry features one TCR beta chain sequence. Trimming took 5 bases from V and 7 from J; bases not matched to a gene: 4. CDR1 and CDR2 from the germline V gene are SNHLY and FYNNEI. CDR3 size: 14 residues. This entry is derived from a study of blood T cell repertoires in COVID-19. Study details: The study drew acute and convalescent COVID-19 samples from the United States, Italy and Spain. Nucleic acid was either cDNA or gDNA, and it came from T cells, B-cell-depleted T cells, or PBMCs.

Per the authors' pipeline: Amplified reference gene primers provided the basis for estimating nucleated cell counts. Sequencing was performed with immunoSEQ multiplex PCR; in TCRdb, only in-frame clones are kept and a portion is missing. That table is the source of V, J and clone size, and D and trimming were worked out from the DNA. The profile shows around 120,000 clones, 78% of them singletons. This chain links TRBV2 with TRBJ2-2; TRBD1 matches 10 bases. The receptor was isolated from an older man with acute or convalescent COVID-19. The sample taken for sequencing was peripheral blood. CDR3 nucleotide sequence: TGTGCCAGCAGTCCGGACAGGGGGGTCGGGGAGCTGTTTTTT. Protein: CASSPDRGVGELFF. Supplemented by reference TRBV2 and TRBJ2-2, the full variable domain reads EPEVTQTPSHQVTQMGQEVILRCVPISNHLYFYWYRQILGQKVEFLVSFYNNEISEKSEIFDDQFSVERPDGSNFTLKIRSTKLEDSAMYFCASSPDRGVGELFFGEGSRLTVL.